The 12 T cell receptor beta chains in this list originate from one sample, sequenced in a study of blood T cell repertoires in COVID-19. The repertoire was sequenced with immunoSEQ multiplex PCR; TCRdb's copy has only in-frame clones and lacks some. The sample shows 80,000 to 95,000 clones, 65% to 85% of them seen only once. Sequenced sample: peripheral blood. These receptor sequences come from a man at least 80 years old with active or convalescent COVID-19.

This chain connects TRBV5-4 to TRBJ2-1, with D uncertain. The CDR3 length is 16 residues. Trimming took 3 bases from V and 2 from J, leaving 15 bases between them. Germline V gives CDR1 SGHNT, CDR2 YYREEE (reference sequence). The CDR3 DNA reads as TGTGCCAGCAGCTGGAGTCGCGGCGCGACCTACAATGAGCAGTTCTTC. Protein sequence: CASSWSRGATYNEQFF. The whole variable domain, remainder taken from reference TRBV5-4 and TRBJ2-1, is ETGVTQSPTHLIKTRGQQVTLRCSSQSGHNTVSWYQQALGQGPQFIFQYYREEENGRGNFPPRFSGLQFPNYSSELNVNALELDDSALYLCASSWSRGATYNEQFFGPGTRLTVL.

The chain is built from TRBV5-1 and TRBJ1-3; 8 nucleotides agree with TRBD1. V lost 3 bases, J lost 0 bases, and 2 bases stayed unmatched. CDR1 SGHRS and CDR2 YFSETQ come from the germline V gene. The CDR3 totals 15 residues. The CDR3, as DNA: TGCGCCAGCAGCTCCACAGGGGGCTCTGGAAACACCATATATTTT. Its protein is CASSSTGGSGNTIYF.

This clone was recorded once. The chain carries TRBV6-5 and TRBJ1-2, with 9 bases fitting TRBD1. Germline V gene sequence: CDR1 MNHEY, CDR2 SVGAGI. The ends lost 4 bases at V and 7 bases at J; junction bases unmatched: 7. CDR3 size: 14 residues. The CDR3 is CASSSRQGGGGYTF. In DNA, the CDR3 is TGTGCCAGCAGTTCGCGACAGGGGGGCGGTGGCTACACCTTC.

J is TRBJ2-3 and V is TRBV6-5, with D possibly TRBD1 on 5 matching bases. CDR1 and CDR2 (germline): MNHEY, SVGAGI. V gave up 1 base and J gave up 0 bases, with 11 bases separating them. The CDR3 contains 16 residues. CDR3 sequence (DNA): TGTGCCAGCAGTTACTGGGGCGCTTCTAGCACAGATACGCAGTATTTT. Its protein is CASSYWGASSTDTQYF.

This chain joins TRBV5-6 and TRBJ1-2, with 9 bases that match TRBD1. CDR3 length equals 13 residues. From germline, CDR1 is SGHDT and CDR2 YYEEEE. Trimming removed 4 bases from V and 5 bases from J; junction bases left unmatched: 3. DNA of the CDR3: TGTGCCAGCAGCCCCGGGACAGGGTATGGCTACACCTTC. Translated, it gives CASSPGTGYGYTF. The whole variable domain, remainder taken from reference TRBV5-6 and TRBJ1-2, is DAGVTQSPTHLIKTRGQQVTLRCSPKSGHDTVSWYQQALGQGPQFIFQYYEEEERQRGNFPDRFSGHQFPNYSSELNVNALLLGDSALYLCASSPGTGYGYTFGSGTRLTVV.

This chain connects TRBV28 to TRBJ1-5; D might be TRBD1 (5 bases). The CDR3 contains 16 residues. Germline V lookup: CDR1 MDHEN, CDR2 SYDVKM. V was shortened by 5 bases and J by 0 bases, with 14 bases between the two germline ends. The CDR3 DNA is TGTGCCAGCAGTAACCCCTCAGGGATTAGCAATCAGCCCCAGCATTTT. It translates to CASSNPSGISNQPQHF.

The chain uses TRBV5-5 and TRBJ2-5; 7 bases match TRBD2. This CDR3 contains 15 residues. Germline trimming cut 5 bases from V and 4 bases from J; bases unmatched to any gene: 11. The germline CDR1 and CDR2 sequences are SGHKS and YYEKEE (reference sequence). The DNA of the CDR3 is TGTGCCAGCAGGGCCGATGGACTAGGGACAGAGACCCAGTACTTC. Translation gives CASRADGLGTETQYF.

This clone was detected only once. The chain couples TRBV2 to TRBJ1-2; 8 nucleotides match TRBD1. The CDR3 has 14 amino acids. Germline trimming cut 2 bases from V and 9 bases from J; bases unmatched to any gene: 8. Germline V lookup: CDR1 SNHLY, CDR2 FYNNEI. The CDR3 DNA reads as TGTGCCAGCAGTGAATACAGGGGGTCTCGCCGCTACACCTTC. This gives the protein CASSEYRGSRRYTF.

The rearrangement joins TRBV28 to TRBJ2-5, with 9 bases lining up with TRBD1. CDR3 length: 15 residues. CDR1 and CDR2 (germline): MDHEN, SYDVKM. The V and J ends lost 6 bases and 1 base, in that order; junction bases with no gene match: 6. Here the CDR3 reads CASRPEGQGQETQYF. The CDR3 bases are TGTGCCAGCAGGCCGGAGGGACAGGGCCAAGAGACCCAGTACTTC.

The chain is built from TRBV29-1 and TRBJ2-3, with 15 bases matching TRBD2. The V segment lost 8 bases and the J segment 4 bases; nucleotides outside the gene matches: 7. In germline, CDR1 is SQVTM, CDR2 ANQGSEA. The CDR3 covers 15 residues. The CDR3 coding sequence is TGCAGCTACCTAGGACTAGCGGGGGGGGCAGATACGCAGTATTTT. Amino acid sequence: CSYLGLAGGADTQYF.

The CDR3 DNA is TGTGCCAGCAGTTACTCGTCGGGACAGGTGAACGAGCAGTACTTC. This gives the protein CASSYSSGQVNEQYF. This chain joins TRBV6-5 and TRBJ2-7; 8 bases are a match to TRBD1. Germline V gene lookup returns CDR1 MNHEY and CDR2 SVGAGI. J gave up 5 bases and V 0 bases, and 6 bases lay outside the gene matches. This CDR3 has 15 amino acids.

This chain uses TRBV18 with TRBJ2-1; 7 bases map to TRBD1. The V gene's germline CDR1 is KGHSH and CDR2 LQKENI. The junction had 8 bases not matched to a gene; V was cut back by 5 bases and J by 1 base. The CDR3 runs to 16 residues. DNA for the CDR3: TGTGCCAGCTCATCCACAGGGGATGGTTCCTACAATGAGCAGTTCTTC. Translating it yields CASSSTGDGSYNEQFF.